This T cell receptor beta chain emerged from a study of early stage breast cancer tumors. Study in general: Most of the 16 invasive tumors were ER+, PR+ and HER2-. Samples were sequenced at about 9.9-fold average coverage.

The data were produced by immunoSEQ multiplex PCR, yet TCRdb's version contains in-frame clones alone and is incomplete. The sample has tens of thousands of clones; 65% to 85% are singletons. Trimming left V 5 bases short and J 5 bases short, with 12 bases between. This CDR3 comprises 13 residues. Germline CDR1 MNHEY, CDR2 SMNVEV (reference sequence). Source material: blood. The clonotype originates from a person between 55 and 69 years old with breast cancer. The chain carries TRBV27 and TRBJ2-5, with a tentative D call TRBD2 (5 bases). CDR3 coding DNA: TGTGCCAGCAGTCGACGGGGTGGTGAGACCCAGTACTTC. Translating it yields CASSRRGGETQYF.